The source of this T cell receptor beta chain is a study of cytomegalovirus exposure and HLA in healthy donors. Study findings and constraints: For cytomegalovirus status, the classifier reportedly gave diagnoses with high specificity and sensitivity. Links to common viral pathogens appeared, in a later analysis, for several of the most significant clusters. For TCR beta chains, V- and J-gene trimming was later linked to a missense DCLRE1C variant.

CDR1 and CDR2 (germline): LNHNV, YYDKDF (reference sequence). The CDR3 has 16 residues. V shed 5 bases and J 8 bases; nucleotides not matched to a gene: 13. The PCR contained 60 Vbeta and 13 Jbeta primers. The assay was immunoSEQ multiplex PCR, and TCRdb's table has in-frame clones only and misses some. Here the sample spans 99,000 or so clones, roughly three quarters being singletons. As concerns this clone: The antigen is undetermined.

The sample comprised PBMCs. The origin of this receptor is a woman aged 40 to 50 in good health and CMV-seronegative. The rearrangement uses TRBV15 and TRBJ2-1; TRBD2 matches 9 bases. The CDR3 DNA reads TGTGCCACCAGCGAAGAGGGTGGCGGGAGGGCGGATGAGCAGTTCTTC. This codes for CATSEEGGGRADEQFF.